The subject of this entry is one T cell receptor beta chain. Its matching antigen is unknown. Time point: before preoperative PTX-NDP chemotherapy. Patients received paclitaxel-nedaplatin as preoperative chemotherapy before surgery. This record belongs to a study of esophageal squamous cell carcinoma under preoperative chemotherapy. Study-level information: Both tumor-infiltrating lymphocytes and peripheral blood T cells had their TCR repertoires profiled.

The ends lost 0 bases at V and 10 bases at J; junction bases unmatched: 17. There are 18 residues in the CDR3. CDR1 and CDR2 from the germline V gene are SGHTA and FQGNSA. Notes on the study in general: Tumor-infiltrating lymphocytes showed no significant post-chemotherapy TCR diversity increase, unlike peripheral T cells.

One entry per CDR3 protein results from TCRdb running MiXCR on the PCR reads. This sample has about 30,000 distinct CDR3 sequences; roughly half occur once, and the top ten carry 10% to 15%. The chain is built from TRBV7-2 and TRBJ2-1; TRBD2 agrees at 8 bases. Specimen collection occurred from a patient given preoperative chemotherapy. The TCR was taken from a human donor with esophageal squamous cell carcinoma. The donor label of this sample is uncertain. CDR3 nucleotide sequence: TGTGCCAGCAGCTTAGCCCGTAGCGGGACAACAAGAGGCGGCGAGCAGTTCTTC. Its translation: CASSLARSGTTRGGEQFF. The full variable domain, rest sourced from reference TRBV7-2 and TRBJ2-1, is GAGVSQSPSNKVTEKGKDVELRCDPISGHTALYWYRQSLGQGLEFLIYFQGNSAPDKSGLPSDRFSAERTGGSVSTLTIQRTQQEDSAVYLCASSLARSGTTRGGEQFFGPGTRLTVL.